Given below is one T cell receptor beta chain in context. The target antigen is unknown. The source of the sample is a study of T-cell memory formation after mild COVID-19. Study-wide results and limits: Among CD4+ contracting clones, most were CM and EM, and CD8+ ones EMRA. CD4+ bias marked clones expanding day 15 to 37, unlike balanced contracting clones.

Germline CDR1 LNHNV, CDR2 YYDKDF (reference sequence). The CDR3 covers 14 residues. V dropped 4 bases and J dropped 6; count of bases not matched to a gene: 5. TCRdb reanalysed the 5' RACE reads using MiXCR and keeps one entry per CDR3 protein. This sample has some 320,000 distinct CDR3 sequences, with more than 15% found just once. The sequence was obtained from a man younger than 35 who had mild COVID-19 (a few samples of this study predate the infection). Cell type and time point are not known. Sequenced sample: PBMCs or a T cell subset sorted from them (not recorded which). This chain joins TRBV15 and TRBJ2-1; 8 positions match TRBD1. The CDR3 is CATSTLTGGNEQFF. DNA of the CDR3: TGTGCCACCAGCACTCTTACAGGGGGCAATGAGCAGTTCTTC.